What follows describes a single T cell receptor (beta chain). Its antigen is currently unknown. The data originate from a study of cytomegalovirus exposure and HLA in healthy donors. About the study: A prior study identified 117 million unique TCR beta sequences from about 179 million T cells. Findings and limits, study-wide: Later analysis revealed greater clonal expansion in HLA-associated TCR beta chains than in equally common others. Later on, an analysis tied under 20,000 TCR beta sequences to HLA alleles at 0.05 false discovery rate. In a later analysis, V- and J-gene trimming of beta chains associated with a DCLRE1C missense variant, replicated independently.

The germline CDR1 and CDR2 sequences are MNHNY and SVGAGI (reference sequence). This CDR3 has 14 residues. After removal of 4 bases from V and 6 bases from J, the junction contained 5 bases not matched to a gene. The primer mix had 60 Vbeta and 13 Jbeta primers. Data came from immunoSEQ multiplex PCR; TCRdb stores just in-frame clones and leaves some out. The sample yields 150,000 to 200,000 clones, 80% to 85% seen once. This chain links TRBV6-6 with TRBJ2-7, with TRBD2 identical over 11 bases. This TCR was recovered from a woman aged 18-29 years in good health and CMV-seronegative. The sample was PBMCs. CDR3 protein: CASSLIAGGPEQYF. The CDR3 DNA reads TGTGCCAGCAGTTTGATAGCGGGAGGGCCCGAGCAGTACTTC.